What follows are 17 T cell receptor beta chains derived from one specimen sequenced in a study of blood T cell repertoires in COVID-19. Only in-frame clones appear in the TCRdb table, and some are missing; sequencing was by immunoSEQ multiplex PCR. Of about 360,000 clones listed, around 82% are singletons. The specimen was peripheral blood. The receptors were gathered from a man younger than 45 with active or convalescent COVID-19.

The genes are TRBV12-3 or TRBV12-4 and TRBJ1-1, with no clear D. There are 12 residues in the CDR3. Trimming removed 6 bases at V and 2 bases at J, with 7 bases between. CDR3 region: CASREYNTEAFF. The CDR3 coding sequence is TGTGCCAGCAGGGAGTACAACACTGAAGCTTTCTTT.

This chain connects TRBV7-2 to TRBJ2-5; tentative D call: TRBD2 (6 bases). V gave up 3 bases and J gave up 4 bases, with 15 bases separating them. Per germline, CDR1 SGHTA and CDR2 FQGNSA. This CDR3 comprises 15 residues. The CDR3 DNA follows: TGTGCCAGCAGCTTTGGACTACATCGGGCAGAGACCCAGTACTTC. Protein: CASSFGLHRAETQYF.

In this sample, this clone turned up a few times. The chain is built from TRBV19 and TRBJ2-1; 8 bases agree with TRBD2. V dropped 1 base and J dropped 7; count of bases not matched to a gene: 9. This CDR3 spans 16 amino acids. The germline CDR1 and CDR2 sequences are LNHDA and SQIVND (reference sequence). The CDR3 DNA sequence: TGTGCCAGTAGTATAGTTCCCAGCGGGAGATTTAATGAGCAGTTCTTC. Protein product: CASSIVPSGRFNEQFF.

The chain is built from TRBV11-2 and TRBJ1-2, with D possibly being TRBD1 (5 bases). The CDR3 length is 17 residues. The germline V and J ends were trimmed by 0 bases and 0 bases, with 14 bases remaining between them. Germline CDR1 SGHAT, CDR2 FQNNGV. The CDR3 is CASSLEIGGEANYGYTF. Here the CDR3 DNA reads TGTGCCAGCAGCTTAGAAATAGGAGGGGAAGCTAACTATGGCTACACCTTC.

The chain joins TRBV5-1 to TRBJ1-6, with D maybe TRBD1 (6 bases). This CDR3 spans 18 amino acids. The germline V gene encodes CDR1 SGHRS and CDR2 YFSETQ. Between the trimmed V and J ends, which lost 1 base and 5 bases, there was a span of 19 bases. Written as DNA, the CDR3 is TGCGCCAGCAGCTTGAGGACAGCTCTCCGTAGGGATAATTCACCCCTCCACTTT. Encoded protein: CASSLRTALRRDNSPLHF. Drawing the rest from reference TRBV5-1 and TRBJ1-6, the complete variable domain is KAGVTQTPRYLIKTRGQQVTLSCSPISGHRSVSWYQQTPGQGLQFLFEYFSETQRNKGNFPGRFSGRQFSNSRSEMNVSTLELGDSALYLCASSLRTALRRDNSPLHFGNGTRLTVT.

In its sample, this clone was seen once. The CDR3 protein is CASTTPRQGPGYTF. CDR3 nucleotide sequence: TGTGCCAGCACCACCCCGAGACAGGGTCCTGGCTACACCTTC. The chain joins TRBV11-2 to TRBJ1-2; 7 nucleotides align to TRBD1. Germline CDR1 is SGHAT and CDR2 is FQNNGV. This CDR3 comprises 14 residues. V dropped 7 bases and J dropped 7; count of bases not matched to a gene: 12.

The chain recombines TRBV4-2 with TRBJ2-1; D is perhaps TRBD2 (6 bases). In germline, CDR1 is LGHNA, CDR2 YNFKEQ. The CDR3 has 16 residues. With 0 bases removed from V and 0 bases from J, the gap between germline ends came to 9 bases. As DNA, the CDR3 is TGTGCCAGCAGCCAAGATAGCGGTAGCTCCTACAATGAGCAGTTCTTC. Translated: CASSQDSGSSYNEQFF.

The CDR3 is CASSSRGLDNSPLHF. CDR3 in DNA: TGTGCCAGCAGCTCAAGGGGGCTTGACAATTCACCCCTCCACTTT. The chain uses TRBV11-3 and TRBJ1-6, with 7 bases matching TRBD1. The CDR3 length is 15 residues. V was pared by 4 bases and J by 7 bases, with 7 bases of the junction left unmatched. Germline assignment: CDR1 SGHNT and CDR2 YENEEA.

V usage is TRBV18 and J usage is TRBJ2-1, with 8 bases lining up with TRBD1. Trimming cost V 4 bases and J 12 bases; bases outside gene matches: 2. This CDR3 spans 11 amino acids. Germline values: CDR1 KGHSH, CDR2 LQKENI. The CDR3 is CASSLGQGQFF. CDR3 in DNA: TGTGCCAGCTCACTCGGACAGGGGCAGTTCTTC. The variable domain in full, completed from reference TRBV18 and TRBJ2-1, reads NAGVMQNPRHLVRRRGQEARLRCSPMKGHSHVYWYRQLPEEGLKFMVYLQKENIIDESGMPKERFSAEFPKEGPSILRIQQVVRGDSAAYFCASSLGQGQFFGPGTRLTVL.

This clone has more than one count but fewer than ten. The chain uses TRBV28 and TRBJ2-1; D not resolved. This CDR3 is 13 amino acids long. V lost 3 bases, J lost 5 bases, and 8 bases lay in between. Germline assignment: CDR1 MDHEN and CDR2 SYDVKM. CDR3 sequence (DNA): TGTGCCAGCAGTTTGAACACCGACAATGAGCAGTTCTTC. Translated, it gives CASSLNTDNEQFF.

The rearrangement links TRBV25-1 to TRBJ2-3, with 8 bases identical to TRBD1. Looked up from germline, CDR1 is MGHDK and CDR2 is SYGVNS. With 2 bases clipped from V and 4 bases from J, the junction kept 2 bases outside the gene matches. CDR3 length equals 14 residues. For the CDR3, the DNA is TGTGCCAGCAGTGAAAGGACAGGGCCAGATACGCAGTATTTT. Amino acid sequence: CASSERTGPDTQYF.

This clone was found a few times. V usage is TRBV23-1 and J usage is TRBJ2-1; D is unresolved. TRBV23-1 is reported as an ORF; its role is uncertain. CDR3 size: 13 residues. Trimming stripped 6 bases from V and 9 bases from J, with 15 bases between. CDR3 bases: TGCGCCAGCAGCCTCAATCTACAGCTTGAGCAGTTCTTC. This translates into CASSLNLQLEQFF.

The J gene is TRBJ2-1, the V gene TRBV11-2; 9 bases are shared with TRBD2. CDR1 SGHAT and CDR2 FQNNGV come from the germline V gene. CDR3 length: 16 amino acids. The junction had 4 bases not matched to a gene; V was cut back by 0 bases and J by 4 bases. CDR3 DNA sequence: TGTGCCAGCAGCTTAGATGGGCGGGGGGGATACAATGAGCAGTTCTTC. This encodes CASSLDGRGGYNEQFF.

CDR3 residues: CASSPTGWQKNTGELFF. In nucleotides, the CDR3 is TGTGCCAGCTCACCGACTGGATGGCAGAAGAACACCGGGGAGCTGTTTTTT. The V gene is TRBV18, the J gene TRBJ2-2, with unresolved D. Trimming took 3 bases from V and 1 from J, leaving 15 bases between them. CDR1 is KGHSH and CDR2 is LQKENI in the germline V gene. This CDR3 contains 17 residues.

The chain uses TRBV6-5 and TRBJ1-1, with D perhaps matching TRBD1 (6 bases). Trimming took off 4 bases at V and 5 bases at J, with 14 bases between the two ends. Germline lookup yields CDR1 MNHEY and CDR2 SVGAGI. This CDR3 is 14 amino acids long. Here the CDR3 reads CASSFRGARTEAFF. DNA for the CDR3: TGTGCCAGCAGTTTTCGGGGGGCGAGGACTGAAGCTTTCTTT.

The rearrangement joins TRBV12-2 to TRBJ2-5; TRBD1, the table's D call, was not compared with the DNA. TRBV12-2 is a pseudogene. CDR3 length equals 16 residues. Here the CDR3 reads CASRPQGQGAPETQYF. The CDR3 coding sequence is TGTGCAAGTCGGCCACAAGGACAGGGGGCGCCGGAGACCCAGTACTTC.

The chain recombines TRBV18 with TRBJ2-1; a weak D match, TRBD2 (6 bases). Germline V gene sequence: CDR1 KGHSH, CDR2 LQKENI. The CDR3 spans 14 residues. The germline V and J ends were trimmed by 0 bases and 8 bases, with 11 bases remaining between them. As DNA, the CDR3 is TGTGCCAGCTCACCACCGTCTAGCGCTGATGAGCAGTTCTTC. Amino acid sequence: CASSPPSSADEQFF.